The clone carrying this T cell receptor (beta chain) has at least ten counts. The antigen is undetermined. This record belongs to a study of identical twins. Through template switching, a universal primer site was introduced, and the cDNA contained unique molecular identifiers. Each CDR3 protein gets one entry after TCRdb re-called the 5' RACE reads with MiXCR. The sample includes approximately 590,000 distinct CDR3 sequences, around 9.6% seen only once; the top ten take around 3.2%. V dropped 5 bases and J dropped 10 bases, with 18 bases sitting between them. The CDR3 sequence is 14 residues long. Whole-study results and caveats: Fewer insertions marked abundant cord blood beta clonotypes; young adult naive trended weakly, memory not at all.

Separately, the same data were catalogued under a study of yellow fever vaccine responses in identical twins.

Material for sequencing was PBMCs. The receptor was derived from a young woman in good health. J is TRBJ1-5 and V is TRBV12-3 or TRBV12-4, with a possible D match to TRBD1 (6 bases). In DNA form, the CDR3 reads TGTGCCAGCAGTCTGGGTCAGGGGAAAGGTCCCCAGCATTTT. Its translation: CASSLGQGKGPQHF.